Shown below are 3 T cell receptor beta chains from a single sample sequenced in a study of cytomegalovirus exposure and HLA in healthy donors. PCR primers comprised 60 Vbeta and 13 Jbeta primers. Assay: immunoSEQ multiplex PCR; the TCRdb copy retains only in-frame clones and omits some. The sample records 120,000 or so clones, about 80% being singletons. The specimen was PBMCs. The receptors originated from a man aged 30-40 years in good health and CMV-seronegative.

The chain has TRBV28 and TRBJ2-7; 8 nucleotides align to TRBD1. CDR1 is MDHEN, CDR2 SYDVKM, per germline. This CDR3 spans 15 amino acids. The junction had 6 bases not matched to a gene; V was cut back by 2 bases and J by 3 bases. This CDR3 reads CASSLVRTGLYEQYF. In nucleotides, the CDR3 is TGTGCCAGCAGTTTAGTTAGGACAGGGCTCTACGAGCAGTACTTC.

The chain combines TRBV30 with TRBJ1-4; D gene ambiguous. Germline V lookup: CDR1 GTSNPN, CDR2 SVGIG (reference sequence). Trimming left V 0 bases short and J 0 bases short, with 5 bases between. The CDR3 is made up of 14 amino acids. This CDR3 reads CAWSVLATNEKLFF. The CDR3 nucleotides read TGTGCCTGGAGTGTACTTGCAACTAATGAAAAACTGTTTTTT.

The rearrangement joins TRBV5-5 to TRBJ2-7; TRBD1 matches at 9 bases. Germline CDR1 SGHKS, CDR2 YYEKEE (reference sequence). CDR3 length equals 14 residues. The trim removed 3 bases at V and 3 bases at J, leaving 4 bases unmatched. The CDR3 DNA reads TGTGCCAGCAGCTCCCAGACAGGGGGCTACGAGCAGTACTTC. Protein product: CASSSQTGGYEQYF.